This is a list of T cell receptor beta chains from one sample in a study of T cell responses to AZD1222 COVID-19 vaccine. The assay was immunoSEQ multiplex PCR, and TCRdb's table has in-frame clones only and misses some. This table holds over 100,000 clones, 70% to 90% found once. The specimen comprised peripheral blood, sampled on day 0 of AZD1222 vaccination. The receptor set was obtained from an adult in good health. The conserved cysteine and the conserved F or W are not part of the CDR3 here. Clone size is given for some rows only: seen once, a few or many times, or a class if the clone is expanded.

J	size	V	CDR3
TRBJ1-3	.	TRBV11-3	ASSSGVGGNTIY
TRBJ2-2	once	TRBV7-8	ASSFRQSTGELF
TRBJ1-2	.	TRBV10-3	AIRRTASNYGYT
TRBJ2-2	.	TRBV6-1	ASSDTGDTGELF
TRBJ2-7	.	TRBV12-3/TRBV12-4	ASSPGQGTEQY
TRBJ1-2	.	TRBV28	ASSLIAREDGYT
TRBJ2-3	.	TRBV6-2/TRBV6-3	ASSPQTSGFDTDTQY
TRBJ2-3	.	TRBV5-4	ASSLTGADTQY
TRBJ2-1	.	TRBV7-3	ASSLTGSGGHNEQF
TRBJ2-4	.	TRBV20-1	SEQGLDIQY
TRBJ1-1	.	TRBV28	ASCNPHCLAF
TRBJ1-2	.	TRBV28	ASRSGGYGYT
TRBJ1-6	.	TRBV18	ASSPPGPRSPLH
TRBJ2-3	.	TRBV3-1/TRBV3-2	ASSQGAVSDTQY
TRBJ1-5	.	TRBV11-2	ASSLGQGGQPQH
TRBJ2-7	.	TRBV7-2	ASSSLTGGSYEQY
TRBJ2-7	.	TRBV29-1	SVEERAGGAYEQY
TRBJ1-1	.	TRBV27	ASSIGRLNTEAF
TRBJ1-6	.	TRBV14	ASSQVLGVSNSPLH
TRBJ1-2	.	TRBV4-3	ASSQDIGTYNYGYT
TRBJ2-1	.	TRBV20-1	SATNNEQF
TRBJ1-2	.	TRBV7-9	ASSQGDGYT
TRBJ2-7	.	TRBV6-5	ASSRGGPYEQY
TRBJ1-1	.	TRBV7-2	ASSYTGTLGAEAF
TRBJ2-2	once	TRBV9	ASSEGITGELF
TRBJ1-1	.	TRBV3-1/TRBV3-2	ASSTRTARYTEAF
TRBJ2-5	.	TRBV23-1	ASTPPQEVRAWRETQY
TRBJ1-3	.	TRBV19	ASSLLAWGVRNTIY
TRBJ2-1	.	TRBV27	ASSLSVGLWNEQF
TRBJ1-5	.	TRBV9	ASSASGNQPQH
TRBJ1-2	once	TRBV2	ASSEDRGNYGYT
TRBJ2-7	.	TRBV5-5	ASSTGLGQGAAGYEQY
TRBJ2-5	.	TRBV9	ASSGAGTQGETQY
TRBJ2-7	once	TRBV12-3/TRBV12-4	ASSEYEYYEQY
TRBJ1-5	.	TRBV30	AWSDSPESNQPQH
TRBJ1-6	few	TRBV13	ASSRQGVSPLH
TRBJ1-3	.	TRBV9	ASSSGGGNTIY
TRBJ1-2	.	TRBV5-1	ASSRGQGVIEGYT
TRBJ1-1	.	TRBV7-9	ASRGTGGSEAF
TRBJ2-1	.	TRBV11-3	ASSLEGGSYNEQF
TRBJ2-7	.	TRBV7-9	ASSLVVQVGEQY
TRBJ1-5	few	TRBV7-2	ASSLGLDNQPQH
TRBJ2-7	few	TRBV7-9	ASSPGTSYEQY
TRBJ2-1	.	TRBV10-3	AISGLAGGLYNEQF
TRBJ2-7	.	TRBV6-2/TRBV6-3	ASSRDRGEQY
TRBJ1-4	.	TRBV14	ASSQDLDREGEKLF
TRBJ2-3	.	TRBV7-3	ASSPGGADTQY
TRBJ1-2	.	TRBV11-2	ASSLEWDRAHYGYT
TRBJ2-2	.	TRBV24-1	ATSYGQNTGELF
TRBJ2-7	.	TRBV5-4	ASSLSSGSYEQY
TRBJ2-2	.	TRBV7-2	ASSFGANTGELF
TRBJ2-7	.	TRBV13	ASSSGLADYRYEQY
TRBJ2-7	many	TRBV4-2	ASSQGQGTYEQY
TRBJ1-1	.	TRBV18	ASSPAGESEAF